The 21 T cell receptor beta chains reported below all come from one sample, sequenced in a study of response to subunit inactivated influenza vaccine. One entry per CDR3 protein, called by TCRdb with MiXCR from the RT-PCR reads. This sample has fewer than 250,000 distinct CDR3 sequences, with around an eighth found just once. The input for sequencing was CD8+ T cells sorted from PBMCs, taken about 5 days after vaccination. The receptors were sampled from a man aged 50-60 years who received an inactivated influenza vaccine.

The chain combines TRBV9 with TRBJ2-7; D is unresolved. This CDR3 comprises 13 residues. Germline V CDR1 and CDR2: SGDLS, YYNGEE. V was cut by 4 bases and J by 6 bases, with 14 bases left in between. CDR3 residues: CASSPGLAAEQYF. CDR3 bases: TGTGCCAGCAGCCCGGGCTTGGCGGCCGAGCAGTACTTC.

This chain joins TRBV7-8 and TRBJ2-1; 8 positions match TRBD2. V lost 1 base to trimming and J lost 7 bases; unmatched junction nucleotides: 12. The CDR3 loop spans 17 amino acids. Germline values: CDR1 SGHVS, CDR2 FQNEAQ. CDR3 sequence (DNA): TGTGCCAGCAGCTTAGGGACCCGGGGGGGCCTGGGGAATGAGCAGTTCTTC. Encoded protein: CASSLGTRGGLGNEQFF.

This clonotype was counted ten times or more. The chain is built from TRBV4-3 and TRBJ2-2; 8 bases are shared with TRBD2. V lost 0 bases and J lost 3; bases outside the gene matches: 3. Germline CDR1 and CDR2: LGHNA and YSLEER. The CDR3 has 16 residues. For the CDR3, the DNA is TGCGCCAGCAGCCAAGACGGGGGGGGATACACCGGGGAGCTGTTTTTT. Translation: CASSQDGGGYTGELFF.

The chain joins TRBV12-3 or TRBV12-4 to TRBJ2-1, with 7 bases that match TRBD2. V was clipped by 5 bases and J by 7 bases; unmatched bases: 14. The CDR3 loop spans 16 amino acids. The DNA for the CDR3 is TGTGCCAGCAGTCCGACCTACGGGCGGGAGACTAATGAGCAGTTCTTC. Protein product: CASSPTYGRETNEQFF.

The CDR3 loop is CASSEYHEQYF. The CDR3 DNA reads as TGCGCCAGCAGTGAGTATCACGAGCAGTACTTC. This chain connects TRBV10-2 to TRBJ2-7; no clear D gene. Germline V gene sequence: CDR1 WSHSY, CDR2 SAAADI. The CDR3 covers 11 residues. The V and J ends lost 1 base and 5 bases respectively, with 3 bases between them.

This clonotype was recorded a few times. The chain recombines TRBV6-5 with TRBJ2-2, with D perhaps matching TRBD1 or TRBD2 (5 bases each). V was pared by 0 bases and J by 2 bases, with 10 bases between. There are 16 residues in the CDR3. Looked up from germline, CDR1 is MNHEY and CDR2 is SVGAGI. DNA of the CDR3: TGTGCCAGCAGTTACTCGGGGGTCATTAACACCGGGGAGCTGTTTTTT. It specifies CASSYSGVINTGELFF.

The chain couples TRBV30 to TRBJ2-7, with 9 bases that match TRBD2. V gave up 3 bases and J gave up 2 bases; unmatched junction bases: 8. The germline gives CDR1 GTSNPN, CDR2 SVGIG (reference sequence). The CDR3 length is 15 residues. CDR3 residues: CAWSLGASGAYEQYF. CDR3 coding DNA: TGTGCCTGGAGCTTAGGGGCTAGCGGGGCCTACGAGCAGTACTTC. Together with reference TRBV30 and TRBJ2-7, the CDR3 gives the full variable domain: SQTIHQWPATLVQPVGSPLSLECTVEGTSNPNLYWYRQAAGRGLQLLFYSVGIGQISSEVPQNLSASRPQDRQFILSSKKLLLSDSGFYLCAWSLGASGAYEQYFGPGTRLTVT.

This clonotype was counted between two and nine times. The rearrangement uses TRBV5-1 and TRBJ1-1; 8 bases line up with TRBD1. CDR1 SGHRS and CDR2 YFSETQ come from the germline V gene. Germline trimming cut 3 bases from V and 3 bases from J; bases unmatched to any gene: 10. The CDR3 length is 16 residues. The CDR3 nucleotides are TGCGCCAGCAGCTGGGACCGGACAGGGCGCGACACTGAAGCTTTCTTT. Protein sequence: CASSWDRTGRDTEAFF.

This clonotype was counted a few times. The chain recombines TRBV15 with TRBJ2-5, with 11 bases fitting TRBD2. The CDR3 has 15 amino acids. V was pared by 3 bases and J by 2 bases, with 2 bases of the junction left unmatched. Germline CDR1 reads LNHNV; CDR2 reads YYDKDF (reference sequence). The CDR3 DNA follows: TGTGCCACCAGCAGGGGACTAGCGGATCAAGAGACCCAGTACTTC. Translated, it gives CATSRGLADQETQYF.

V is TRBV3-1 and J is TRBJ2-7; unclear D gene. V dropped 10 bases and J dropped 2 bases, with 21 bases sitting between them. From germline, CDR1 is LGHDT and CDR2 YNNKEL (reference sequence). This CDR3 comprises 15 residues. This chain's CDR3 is CATCKEAPCTYEQYF. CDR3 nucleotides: TGTGCCACCTGCAAAGAGGCCCCTTGTACCTACGAGCAGTACTTC.

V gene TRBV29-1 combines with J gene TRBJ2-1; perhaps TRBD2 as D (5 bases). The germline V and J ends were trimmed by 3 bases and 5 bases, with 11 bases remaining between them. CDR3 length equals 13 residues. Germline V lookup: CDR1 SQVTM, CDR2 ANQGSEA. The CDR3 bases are TGCAGCGTTGATTACGGGGAAGACAATGAGCAGTTCTTC. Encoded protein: CSVDYGEDNEQFF.

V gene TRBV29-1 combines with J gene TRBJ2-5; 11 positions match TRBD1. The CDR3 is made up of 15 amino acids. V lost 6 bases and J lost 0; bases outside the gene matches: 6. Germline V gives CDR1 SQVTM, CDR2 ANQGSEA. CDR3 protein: CSVTSDRGHQETQYF. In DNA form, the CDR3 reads TGCAGCGTCACCTCGGACAGGGGGCACCAAGAGACCCAGTACTTC.

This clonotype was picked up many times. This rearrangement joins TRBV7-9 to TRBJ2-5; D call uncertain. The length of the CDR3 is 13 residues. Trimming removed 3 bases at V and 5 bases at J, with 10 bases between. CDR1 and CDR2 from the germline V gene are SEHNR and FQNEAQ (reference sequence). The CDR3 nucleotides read TGTGCCAGCAGCTTTATCTCTTTGGAGACCCAGTACTTC. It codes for CASSFISLETQYF.

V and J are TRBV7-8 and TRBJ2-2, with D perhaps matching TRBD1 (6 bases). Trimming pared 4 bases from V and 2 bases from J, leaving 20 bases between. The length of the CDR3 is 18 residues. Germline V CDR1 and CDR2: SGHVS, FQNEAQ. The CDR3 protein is CASSSPPDRLPNTGELFF. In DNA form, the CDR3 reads TGTGCCAGCAGCTCCCCCCCCGACAGGCTCCCAAACACCGGGGAGCTGTTTTTT.

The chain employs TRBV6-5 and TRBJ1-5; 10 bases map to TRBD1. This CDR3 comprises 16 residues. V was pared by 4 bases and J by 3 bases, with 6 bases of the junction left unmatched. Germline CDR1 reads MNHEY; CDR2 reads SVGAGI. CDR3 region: CASSSWDRGSNQPQHF. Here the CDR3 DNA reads TGTGCCAGCAGTTCCTGGGACAGGGGCTCCAATCAGCCCCAGCATTTT.

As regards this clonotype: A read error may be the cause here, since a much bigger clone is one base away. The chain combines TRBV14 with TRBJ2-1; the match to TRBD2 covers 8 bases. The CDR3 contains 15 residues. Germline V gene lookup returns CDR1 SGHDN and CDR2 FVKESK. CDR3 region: CASSTSGSSYNEQLF. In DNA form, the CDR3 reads TGTGCCAGCAGCACGAGCGGGAGCTCCTACAATGAGCAGCTCTTC.

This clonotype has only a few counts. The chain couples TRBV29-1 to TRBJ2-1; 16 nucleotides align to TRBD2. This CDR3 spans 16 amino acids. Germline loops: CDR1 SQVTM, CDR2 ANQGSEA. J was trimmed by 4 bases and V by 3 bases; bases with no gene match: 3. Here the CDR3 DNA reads TGCAGCGTTGAGGGACTAGCGGGAGGGATTTACAATGAGCAGTTCTTC. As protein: CSVEGLAGGIYNEQFF.

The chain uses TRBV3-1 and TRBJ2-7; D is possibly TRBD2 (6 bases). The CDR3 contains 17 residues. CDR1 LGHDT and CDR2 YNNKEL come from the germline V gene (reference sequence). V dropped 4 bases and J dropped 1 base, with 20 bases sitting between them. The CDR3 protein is CASSPTPSGESSYEQYF. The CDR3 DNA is TGTGCCAGCAGCCCGACTCCCTCGGGGGAGAGTTCCTACGAGCAGTACTTC.

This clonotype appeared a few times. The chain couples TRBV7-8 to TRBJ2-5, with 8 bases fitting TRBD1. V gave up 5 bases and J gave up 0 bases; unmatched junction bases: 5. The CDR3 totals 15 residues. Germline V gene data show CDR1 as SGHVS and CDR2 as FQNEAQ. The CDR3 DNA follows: TGTGCCAGCAGCCACGCGACAGGGGACCAAGAGACCCAGTACTTC. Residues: CASSHATGDQETQYF.

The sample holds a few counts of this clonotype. In DNA, the CDR3 is TGTGCCAGCAGCTTCGGGGCGGGAGGAACAGATACGCAGTATTTT. Its protein product is CASSFGAGGTDTQYF. V usage is TRBV7-8 and J usage is TRBJ2-3; 8 bases are shared with TRBD2. Looked up from germline, CDR1 is SGHVS and CDR2 is FQNEAQ. The CDR3 spans 15 residues. J was trimmed by 3 bases and V by 3 bases; bases with no gene match: 5.

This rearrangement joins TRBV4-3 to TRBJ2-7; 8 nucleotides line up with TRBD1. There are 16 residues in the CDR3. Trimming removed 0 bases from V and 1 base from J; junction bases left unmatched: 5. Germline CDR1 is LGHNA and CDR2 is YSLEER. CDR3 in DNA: TGCGCCAGCAGCCAAGAACGAGACAGGGGTTCCTACGAGCAGTACTTC. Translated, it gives CASSQERDRGSYEQYF.